The sequence of this T cell receptor beta chain was determined in a study of OX40 agonist ivuxolimab in advanced cancers. On the study more broadly: Enrollees could have had prior anti-PD-1, anti-PD-L1 or anti-CTLA-4 therapy, which roughly 40% had received.

The CDR3 totals 14 residues. V gave up 8 bases and J gave up 0 bases, with 13 bases separating them. Germline V CDR1 and CDR2: MNHEY, SMNVEV (reference sequence). Overall study results and limits: Expanded clones were, on average, more numerous among CD8+ T cells than CD4+.

Repertoires were generated with immunoSEQ multiplex PCR, while TCRdb's copy carries only in-frame clones and drops some. Of about 80,000 clones in the sample, 75% to 90% were seen once. On this clone itself: Antigen unknown.

The material was CD4+ or CD8+ T cells sorted from blood, obtained in a trial of the OX40 agonist ivuxolimab. The receptor's source is an adult with an advanced solid tumor such as melanoma, head and neck, liver or kidney cancer. The chain employs TRBV27 and TRBJ1-2; the D gene is possibly TRBD1 (6 bases). The CDR3 here is CASRRDTANYGYTF. For the CDR3, the DNA is TGTGCCAGCCGCCGGGACACCGCTAACTATGGCTACACCTTC.